Listed here are 5 T cell receptor beta chains from one sample, sequenced in a study of blood T cell repertoires in COVID-19. Profiled with immunoSEQ multiplex PCR; TCRdb holds only in-frame clones, not every one. The sample carries around 230,000 clones, 80% to 85% recorded once. Sample: peripheral blood. These receptors were obtained from a man aged 35-49 years with acute or convalescent COVID-19.

The chain couples TRBV7-2 to TRBJ1-3; TRBD1 agrees at 8 bases. Trimming cost V 6 bases and J 4 bases; bases outside gene matches: 8. Per the germline V gene, CDR1 is SGHTA and CDR2 is FQGNSA. The CDR3 consists of 15 residues. CDR3 sequence (DNA): TGTGCCAGCAGTTCCGCGACAGGGGCAGGAAACACCATATATTTT. This encodes CASSSATGAGNTIYF.

The chain employs TRBV4-2 and TRBJ2-1; TRBD2 matches 10 bases. Germline assignment: CDR1 LGHNA and CDR2 YNFKEQ. CDR3 length equals 17 residues. Unmatched junction bases numbered 11, after V lost 0 bases and J lost 9 bases. CDR3 protein: CASSQDPLASGSSEQFF. The CDR3 DNA reads as TGTGCCAGCAGCCAAGATCCCCTGGCTAGCGGGAGTAGTGAGCAGTTCTTC.

This sequence joins TRBV4-2 and TRBJ1-4; 7 bases match TRBD1. This CDR3 has 15 amino acids. The germline CDR1 and CDR2 sequences are LGHNA and YNFKEQ. With V trimmed by 4 bases and J by 1 base, 3 bases remained unmatched. CDR3 region: CASSPRQGTNEKLFF. CDR3 nucleotides: TGTGCCAGCAGCCCCCGACAGGGAACTAATGAAAAACTGTTTTTT.

V is TRBV4-1 and J is TRBJ2-1, with TRBD2 identical over 7 bases. This CDR3 has 16 residues. Germline CDR1 MGHRA, CDR2 YSYEKL. Unmatched junction bases numbered 10, after V lost 0 bases and J lost 8 bases. CDR3 sequence (DNA): TGCGCCAGCAGCCAAGATCGGGCTAGCGGACGCCATGAGCAGTTCTTC. As protein: CASSQDRASGRHEQFF.

The chain is built from TRBV18 and TRBJ2-1; 10 bases fit TRBD2. CDR3 length: 15 residues. Trimming removed 6 bases from V and 2 bases from J; junction bases left unmatched: 4. Germline lookup yields CDR1 KGHSH and CDR2 LQKENI. CDR3: CASSSTSGAYNEQFF. Written as DNA, the CDR3 is TGTGCCAGCTCGTCCACTAGCGGGGCCTACAATGAGCAGTTCTTC.